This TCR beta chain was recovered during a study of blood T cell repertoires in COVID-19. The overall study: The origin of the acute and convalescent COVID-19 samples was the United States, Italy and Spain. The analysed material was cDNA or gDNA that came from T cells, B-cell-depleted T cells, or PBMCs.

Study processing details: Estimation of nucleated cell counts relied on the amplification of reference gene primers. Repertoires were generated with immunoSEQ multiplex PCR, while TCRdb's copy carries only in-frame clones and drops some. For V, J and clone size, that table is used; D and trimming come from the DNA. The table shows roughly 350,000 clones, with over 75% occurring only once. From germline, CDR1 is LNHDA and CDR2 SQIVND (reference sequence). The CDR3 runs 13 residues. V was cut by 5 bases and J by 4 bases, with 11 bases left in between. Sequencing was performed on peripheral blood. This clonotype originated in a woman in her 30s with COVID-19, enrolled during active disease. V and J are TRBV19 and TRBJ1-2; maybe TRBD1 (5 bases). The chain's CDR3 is CASSLGEGYGYTF. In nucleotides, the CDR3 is TGTGCCAGTAGTCTGGGGGAGGGCTATGGCTACACCTTC.